The clone carrying this T cell receptor beta chain was found many times. The antigen remains unidentified. This specimen belongs to a study of OX40 agonist ivuxolimab in advanced cancers. Overall study results and limits: Part of the nonresponder group also had normalized T-cell clonal expansion that was low. At doses 0.1 to 3.0 mg/kg, CD4+ and CD8+ clones expanded. Partial responders at 0.1-3.0 mg/kg showed near-lowest clonal expansion.

Method: immunoSEQ multiplex PCR; TCRdb's copy keeps in-frame clones and lacks some. The sample carries 95,000 to 110,000 clones, 91% recorded once. CDR1 and CDR2 (germline): SNHLY, FYNNEI. The V end was cut by 6 bases, the J end by 5 bases, with 14 bases between. CDR3 length: 14 amino acids. The chain has TRBV2 and TRBJ2-1, with D maybe TRBD1 (6 bases). The TCR originated in an adult with an advanced solid tumor such as melanoma, head and neck, liver or kidney cancer. Specimen: CD4+ or CD8+ T cells sorted from blood, collected in a trial of the OX40 agonist ivuxolimab. CDR3 loop: CASRELQGDNEQFF. CDR3 nucleotide sequence: TGTGCCAGCAGAGAACTACAGGGCGACAATGAGCAGTTCTTC. The full variable domain, its missing parts supplied by reference TRBV2 and TRBJ2-1, is EPEVTQTPSHQVTQMGQEVILRCVPISNHLYFYWYRQILGQKVEFLVSFYNNEISEKSEIFDDQFSVERPDGSNFTLKIRSTKLEDSAMYFCASRELQGDNEQFFGPGTRLTVL.